The 10 T cell receptor beta chains below were found in one sample sequenced in a study of CD8+ T cells in alopecia areata. cDNA serving as the sequencing template came from extracted, reverse transcribed RNA. Here immunoSEQ multiplex PCR was the method, and the copy in TCRdb shows in-frame clones only, minus some. The table includes a few hundred thousand clones, under 80% detected once. The sample was CD4+ T cells sorted from blood, taken at week 0. The receptors shown here come from a human donor with alopecia areata.

V usage is TRBV20-1 and J usage is TRBJ2-1, with D unclear. Germline values: CDR1 DFQATT, CDR2 SNEGSKA (reference sequence). The CDR3 covers 11 residues. V was pared by 1 base and J by 11 bases, with 9 bases between. The CDR3 DNA sequence: TGCAGTGCTAGAGTCGCAGGACAGCAGTTCTTC. It is translated as CSARVAGQQFF.

This clone was detected once. This chain uses TRBV29-1 with TRBJ1-2, with 7 bases matching TRBD1. The CDR3 is made up of 13 amino acids. Trimming took 3 bases from V and 3 from J; bases not matched to a gene: 4. Germline V lookup: CDR1 SQVTM, CDR2 ANQGSEA. CDR3 region: CSVDQTGYYGYTF. Here the CDR3 DNA reads TGCAGCGTTGACCAGACAGGGTACTATGGCTACACCTTC.

The V and J genes are TRBV14 and TRBJ1-1; D is undetermined. The V and J ends lost 2 bases and 0 bases respectively, with 4 bases between them. From germline, CDR1 is SGHDN and CDR2 FVKESK. CDR3 length equals 13 residues. For the CDR3, the DNA is TGTGCCAGCAGCCAACAACTGAACACTGAAGCTTTCTTT. It specifies CASSQQLNTEAFF.

J is TRBJ2-7 and V is TRBV7-8, with a weak D call TRBD2 (5 bases). Trimming left V 1 base short and J 6 bases short, with 13 bases between. Germline CDR1 and CDR2: SGHVS and FQNEAQ. The CDR3 runs 14 residues. Written as DNA, the CDR3 is TGTGCCAGCAGCTTAGAACGGGGAGTGAGCGAGCAGTACTTC. It translates to CASSLERGVSEQYF.

DNA for the CDR3: TGCAGCGTTGAATTACAGGCGATAGATACGCAGTATTTT. Translation: CSVELQAIDTQYF. The V call is TRBV29-1, the J call TRBJ2-3, with D perhaps TRBD1 (5 bases). Per germline, CDR1 SQVTM and CDR2 ANQGSEA. Trimming removed 2 bases at V and 5 bases at J, with 11 bases between. The CDR3 is 13 residues long.

Only one count was recorded for this clone. The chain is built from TRBV18 and TRBJ2-7, with 7 positions matching TRBD2. This CDR3 contains 13 residues. V shed 5 bases, J shed 3 bases, and the junction held 4 bases outside the gene matches. Germline CDR1 KGHSH, CDR2 LQKENI. CDR3 in amino acids: CASSSSGRYEQYF. The DNA of the CDR3 is TGTGCCAGCTCAAGTAGCGGGCGCTACGAGCAGTACTTC.

V gene TRBV7-9 combines with J gene TRBJ2-2; possibly TRBD2 for D (5 bases). From germline, CDR1 is SEHNR and CDR2 FQNEAQ (reference sequence). This CDR3 is built from 15 residues. The germline V and J ends were trimmed by 1 base and 5 bases, with 11 bases remaining between them. This CDR3 reads CASSLVRGSTGELFF. CDR3 DNA: TGTGCCAGCAGCTTAGTCCGAGGGTCAACCGGGGAGCTGTTTTTT.

This clone was seen only a few times. The J gene is TRBJ1-2, the V gene TRBV5-1; D remains unclear. CDR3 size: 13 residues. CDR1 SGHRS and CDR2 YFSETQ come from the germline V gene. Deletions cut 1 base from V and 6 bases from J, with 10 bases between. CDR3 protein: CASSLSGVDGYTF. In DNA form, the CDR3 reads TGCGCCAGCAGCTTGTCCGGGGTCGATGGCTACACCTTC.

Comment on this clone: The junction and the germline gene differ at one end; a read error may be behind it. The gene calls are TRBV7-7 and TRBJ2-5, with a possible D match to TRBD2 (6 bases). CDR1 and CDR2 (germline): SSHAT, FNYEAQ (reference sequence). The CDR3 sequence is 14 residues long. The CDR3 reads CASSRSGTRETQYF. CDR3 nucleotides: TGTGCTAGCAGCCGTAGCGGAACAAGAGAGACCCAGTACTTC.

The V and J genes are TRBV7-2 and TRBJ1-1; D is ambiguous. The CDR3 is made up of 13 amino acids. The germline V and J ends were trimmed by 3 bases and 0 bases, with 5 bases remaining between them. Germline values: CDR1 SGHTA, CDR2 FQGNSA. CDR3 residues: CASSFQVNTEAFF. The CDR3 bases are TGTGCCAGCAGCTTTCAGGTGAACACTGAAGCTTTCTTT.